The entry below describes one T cell receptor beta chain. Its antigen is as yet unknown. Diagnosing involved the use of clinical symptoms, serum thyroxine and TRAb, thyroid ultrasound and orbital computed tomography. Germline CDR1 reads SGHVS; CDR2 reads FNYEAQ. The CDR3 sequence is 12 residues long. The V gene lost 5 bases and the J gene lost 5 bases, with 10 bases spanning the gap. This sample was included in a study of T cells in Graves' hyperthyroidism and ophthalmopathy. The overall study: Peripheral blood was secured at the point of initial diagnosis, before any treatment. Study-wide points: Most clonotypes expanded in thyroid above 0.001 were likewise present in blood.

The CDR3 regions of TCR beta were amplified from RNA transcripts. TCR CDR3 regions were first amplified by RT-PCR with HTBI primers. TCRdb processed the multiplex PCR reads anew with MiXCR; each CDR3 protein has one entry. The profile shows hundreds of thousands of distinct CDR3 sequences, approximately 14% of them singletons. The sample comprised blood. The receptor was isolated from a young woman with Graves' hyperthyroidism. The chain carries TRBV7-6 and TRBJ2-7, with no clear D. The CDR3 DNA sequence: TGTGCCAGCAGCCTCCCAGGTAACGAGCAGTACTTC. Its protein is CASSLPGNEQYF.